Described below is a single T cell receptor beta chain sequence and its context. One end of the junction fails to match germline, which may point to a read error. This record belongs to a study of blood T cell repertoires in COVID-19. This CDR3 is built from 14 residues. Germline-derived CDR1 and CDR2 are GTSNPN and SVGIG (reference sequence). Clones were sequenced by immunoSEQ multiplex PCR, and TCRdb holds only the in-frame ones, with some missing. The data hold just under 250,000 clones, with 86% observed a single time. The receptor's source is a woman younger than 45 who had recovered from COVID-19. Sequences were obtained from peripheral blood. The V gene is TRBV30, the J gene TRBJ1-5, with 8 nucleotides matching TRBD1. The CDR3 sequence: CAWGDRIANQSQHF. The DNA of the CDR3 is TGTGCCTGGGGGGACAGGATTGCCAATCAGTCCCAGCATTTT.